Following are 19 T cell receptor beta chains from one sample sequenced in a study of a mutant IDH1 vaccine in newly diagnosed glioma. Their recognized antigens are unknown. Sequencing used immunoSEQ multiplex PCR; TCRdb keeps in-frame clones, though not all of them. The table has tens of thousands of clones, over 75% seen once. Time point of the sample: week 23, last vaccination. Every single dose of the vaccine, 300 ug of mutant IDH1 20-mer peptide, came with topical imiquimod. Sequences were derived from PBMCs, sampled from a glioma patient whose treatment included an IDH1 peptide vaccine. These receptors were obtained from a man between 18 and 35 years old with glioma.

The chain links TRBV5-1 to TRBJ1-6; TRBD1 matches 9 bases. With 4 bases clipped from V and 10 bases from J, the junction kept 9 bases outside the gene matches. The germline gives CDR1 SGHRS, CDR2 YFSETQ. The CDR3 sequence is 15 residues long. In DNA form, the CDR3 reads TGCGCCAGCAGCCCTCAGGACAGGGGTTTCTCACCCCTCCACTTT. Translation gives CASSPQDRGFSPLHF.

V is TRBV29-1 and J is TRBJ2-7; D uncertain. Deletions cut 6 bases from V and 4 bases from J, with 16 bases between. The CDR3 spans 13 residues. Germline loops: CDR1 SQVTM, CDR2 ANQGSEA. CDR3 sequence: CSVGLQILYEQYF. Written as DNA, the CDR3 is TGCAGCGTGGGGTTGCAGATTCTTTACGAGCAGTACTTC.

This clone has a handful of counts. The chain uses TRBV18 and TRBJ1-1; a weak D match, TRBD1 (5 bases). CDR3 length equals 11 residues. Looked up from germline, CDR1 is KGHSH and CDR2 is LQKENI. V lost 1 base and J 8 bases, leaving 5 bases between the germline ends. The CDR3 DNA follows: TGTGCCAGCTCACCACAGGGGGAAGCTTTCTTT. This gives the protein CASSPQGEAFF. Based on the CDR3 plus reference TRBV18 and TRBJ1-1, the full variable domain is NAGVMQNPRHLVRRRGQEARLRCSPMKGHSHVYWYRQLPEEGLKFMVYLQKENIIDESGMPKERFSAEFPKEGPSILRIQQVVRGDSAAYFCASSPQGEAFFGQGTRLTVV.

The CDR3 loop is CASSPRTGGTDTQYF. DNA for the CDR3: TGTGCCAGCAGCCCACGGACAGGGGGCACAGATACGCAGTATTTT. The chain combines TRBV7-8 with TRBJ2-3; 9 bases are a match to TRBD1. CDR3 size: 15 residues. J gave up 1 base and V 5 bases, and 4 bases lay outside the gene matches. The germline V gene encodes CDR1 SGHVS and CDR2 FQNEAQ.

This clone was recorded a few times. This chain connects TRBV14 to TRBJ2-3; TRBD2 is a possible D gene (5 bases). This CDR3 is built from 15 residues. The V gene lost 2 bases and the J gene lost 0 bases, with 9 bases spanning the gap. Germline CDR1 is SGHDN and CDR2 is FVKESK. CDR3 DNA: TGTGCCAGCAGCCAATCTGCGGGTAGCACAGATACGCAGTATTTT. It yields the protein CASSQSAGSTDTQYF.

This clone was counted once. The chain joins TRBV4-1 to TRBJ2-7, with 7 bases that match TRBD1. V shed 0 bases, J shed 1 base, and the junction held 12 bases outside the gene matches. This CDR3 region has 18 residues. Germline V lookup: CDR1 MGHRA, CDR2 YSYEKL. CDR3 amino acids: CASSQDRRQGIGSYEQYF. CDR3 nucleotide sequence: TGCGCCAGCAGCCAAGACAGGCGACAGGGTATAGGTTCCTACGAGCAGTACTTC.

J is TRBJ1-5 and V is TRBV6-1; TRBD1 agrees at 7 bases. CDR1 and CDR2 from the germline V gene are MNHNS and SASEGT. The CDR3 loop spans 14 amino acids. J was trimmed by 5 bases and V by 5 bases; bases with no gene match: 6. CDR3 DNA sequence: TGTGCCAGCAGTTTACAGGGGTTTGATCAGCCCCAGCATTTT. Residues: CASSLQGFDQPQHF.

The chain combines TRBV11-1 with TRBJ2-1; 7 positions match TRBD1. From germline, CDR1 is SGHAT and CDR2 FQDESV (reference sequence). Losses at the gene ends were 6 bases for V and 5 bases for J; bases not matched to a gene: 10. The CDR3 consists of 15 residues. The CDR3 here is CASSSRGRSDNEQFF. The DNA of the CDR3 is TGTGCCAGCAGTTCGAGGGGGCGTTCTGACAATGAGCAGTTCTTC.

The chain recombines TRBV7-2 with TRBJ1-4, with D maybe TRBD1 (5 bases). Germline V gene sequence: CDR1 SGHTA, CDR2 FQGNSA. The CDR3 is 17 amino acids. V dropped 2 bases and J dropped 8 bases, with 21 bases sitting between them. The chain's CDR3 is CASSLRGSGIKDEKLFF. The CDR3 bases are TGTGCCAGCAGCTTACGGGGCTCCGGGATTAAGGACGAAAAACTGTTTTTT.

This clone was seen more than once but under ten times. This rearrangement joins TRBV27 to TRBJ2-5; 14 bases are a match to TRBD2. The V and J ends lost 5 bases and 7 bases, in that order; junction bases with no gene match: 6. Germline V gene data show CDR1 as MNHEY and CDR2 as SMNVEV (reference sequence). The length of the CDR3 is 15 residues. Here the CDR3 DNA reads TGTGCCAGCAGTACCGGGACTAGCGGGGGCGGGACCCAGTACTTC. Translation: CASSTGTSGGGTQYF.

The genes are TRBV10-3 and TRBJ1-5; tentatively, D is TRBD1 (5 bases). Trimming removed 0 bases from V and 6 bases from J, with 12 bases in between. Germline CDR1 reads ENHRY; CDR2 reads SYGVKD. The CDR3 loop spans 15 amino acids. The CDR3 region has the DNA TGTGCCATCAGTGAGTCACGGGGGGGAGTTCAGCCCCAGCATTTT. Encoded protein: CAISESRGGVQPQHF.

The rearrangement links TRBV7-8 to TRBJ1-5; D ambiguous. Germline lookup yields CDR1 SGHVS and CDR2 FQNEAQ. The V end lost 5 bases, the J end lost 0 bases, and 11 bases lay between the germline ends. The CDR3 runs to 15 residues. The CDR3 region has the DNA TGTGCCAGCAGCCCAGTCGGGTTTAGCAATCAGCCCCAGCATTTT. This sequence encodes CASSPVGFSNQPQHF.

This chain uses TRBV4-1 with TRBJ1-4, with 7 bases that match TRBD1. Germline V gene sequence: CDR1 MGHRA, CDR2 YSYEKL. Losses at the gene ends were 2 bases for V and 8 bases for J; bases not matched to a gene: 5. This CDR3 is built from 14 residues. The DNA for the CDR3 is TGCGCCAGCAGCCAACGGACAGGAAGCGAAAAACTGTTTTTT. Its protein is CASSQRTGSEKLFF.

The chain employs TRBV5-1 and TRBJ2-7, with 9 bases that match TRBD2. With 0 bases clipped from V and 5 bases from J, the junction kept 12 bases outside the gene matches. CDR3 length: 17 amino acids. Germline CDR1 SGHRS, CDR2 YFSETQ. The CDR3 reads CASSLELGREGRDEQYF. The CDR3 nucleotides are TGCGCCAGCAGCTTGGAGCTAGGGCGGGAGGGCCGGGACGAGCAGTACTTC.

The rearrangement links TRBV6-1 to TRBJ1-3; D gene unclear. The CDR3 runs to 16 residues. Between the trimmed V and J ends, which lost 2 bases and 0 bases, there was a span of 11 bases. Germline V gives CDR1 MNHNS, CDR2 SASEGT. CDR3 nucleotide sequence: TGTGCCAGCAGTGAATCTAAACGCCGCTCTGGAAACACCATATATTTT. It is translated as CASSESKRRSGNTIYF.

V gene TRBV7-3 combines with J gene TRBJ2-1, with a possible D match to TRBD1 (6 bases). The V end lost 3 bases, the J end lost 8 bases, and 14 bases lay between the germline ends. From germline, CDR1 is SGHTA and CDR2 FQGTGA. The CDR3 runs 14 residues. CDR3 DNA sequence: TGTGCCAGCAGCTTTTCCAGGGGAAATCATGAGCAGTTCTTC. It is translated as CASSFSRGNHEQFF.

The V gene is TRBV4-2, the J gene TRBJ2-3; 12 bases are a match to TRBD2. Germline-derived CDR1 and CDR2 are LGHNA and YNFKEQ. The CDR3 runs to 16 residues. The trim removed 1 base at V and 6 bases at J, leaving 5 bases unmatched. The CDR3 DNA sequence: TGTGCCAGCAGCCAAGCTAGCGGGGGGGCCAGGGATACGCAGTATTTT. This encodes CASSQASGGARDTQYF.

The chain uses TRBV6-1 and TRBJ2-7; D might be TRBD1 or TRBD2, each matching 5 bases. Trimming stripped 0 bases from V and 2 bases from J, with 8 bases between. Germline V gene sequence: CDR1 MNHNS, CDR2 SASEGT. This CDR3 contains 14 residues. Here the CDR3 reads CASSEAGGTYEQYF. In nucleotides, the CDR3 is TGTGCCAGCAGTGAAGCTGGGGGTACCTACGAGCAGTACTTC.

The rearrangement links TRBV27 to TRBJ1-1; 9 bases map to TRBD1. CDR1 is MNHEY, CDR2 SMNVEV, per germline (reference sequence). Unmatched junction bases numbered 7, after V lost 6 bases and J lost 2 bases. The CDR3 extends over 15 amino acids. CDR3 sequence reads: CASSRWDRANTEAFF. CDR3 coding DNA: TGTGCCAGCAGCCGATGGGACAGGGCTAACACTGAAGCTTTCTTT.